One sample yielded the 24 T cell receptor beta chains listed below, sequenced in a study of T cell repertoires in cytomegalovirus infection. TCRdb recomputed calls from the reads with MiXCR, one row per CDR3 protein. The sample yields 650,000 to 900,000 distinct CDR3 sequences, around a third seen once. Their antigens are not known. The specimen was cultured CD8+ T cells from PBMCs, collected from culture after CMV antigen stimulation. The receptors here all came from a human donor in good health (CMV status not recorded). Some clones in this sample may be carry-over from other donors' samples.

V is TRBV2 and J is TRBJ2-7, with 7 bases that match TRBD1. The CDR3 is made up of 14 amino acids. The J segment lost 3 bases and the V segment lost 4 bases, leaving 6 bases of the junction unmatched. The V gene's germline CDR1 is SNHLY and CDR2 FYNNEI. CDR3 in amino acids: CASSGGQLIYEQYF. CDR3 nucleotides: TGTGCCAGCAGTGGGGGACAGTTAATCTACGAGCAGTACTTC.

The chain joins TRBV24-1 to TRBJ2-1, with no clear D. V lost 4 bases and J 0 bases, leaving 6 bases between the germline ends. The CDR3 is 14 amino acids. CDR1 is KGHDR and CDR2 is SFDVKD in the germline V gene. The CDR3 spells CATSDLSSYNEQFF. The CDR3 bases are TGTGCCACCAGTGACTTGAGCTCCTACAATGAGCAGTTCTTC.

This chain links TRBV4-1 with TRBJ2-6; D is unresolved. In germline, CDR1 is MGHRA, CDR2 YSYEKL. The CDR3 spans 15 residues. The V and J ends lost 3 bases and 0 bases respectively, with 6 bases between them. CDR3: CASSQGISGANVLTF. CDR3 nucleotide sequence: TGCGCCAGCAGCCAGGGAATCTCTGGGGCCAACGTCCTGACTTTC.

V and J are TRBV7-9 and TRBJ1-1; no clear D gene. CDR3 length: 15 residues. V was shortened by 5 bases and J by 0 bases, with 13 bases between the two germline ends. CDR1 and CDR2 (germline): SEHNR, FQNEAQ (reference sequence). The CDR3 DNA is TGTGCCAGCAGCACAGCACGGACGGTGAACACTGAAGCTTTCTTT. As protein: CASSTARTVNTEAFF.

This clonotype was observed at least ten times. CDR3 loop: CASSPTSGGMNTGELFF. Written as DNA, the CDR3 is TGTGCCAGCAGCCCTACTAGCGGGGGAATGAACACCGGGGAGCTGTTTTTT. The J gene is TRBJ2-2, the V gene TRBV7-9; 11 bases match TRBD2. This CDR3 contains 17 residues. Germline V lookup: CDR1 SEHNR, CDR2 FQNEAQ (reference sequence). V was pared by 5 bases and J by 1 base, with 6 bases of the junction left unmatched.

The rearrangement links TRBV29-1 to TRBJ2-2, with 9 nucleotides matching TRBD1. This CDR3 is built from 14 residues. The V gene end was trimmed by 7 bases and the J gene end by 3 bases; junction bases not matched to a gene: 6. The V gene's germline CDR1 is SQVTM and CDR2 ANQGSEA. The CDR3 here is CSARTGEDTGELFF. In DNA, the CDR3 is TGCAGCGCTCGGACAGGGGAAGACACCGGGGAGCTGTTTTTT.

This clonotype was counted only a few times. The genes are TRBV5-1 and TRBJ1-2; D unclear. Germline V gene sequence: CDR1 SGHRS, CDR2 YFSETQ. This CDR3 is 15 amino acids long. Trimming pared 0 bases from V and 2 bases from J, leaving 11 bases between. CDR3: CASSLVSEGNYGYTF. The DNA for the CDR3 is TGCGCCAGCAGCTTGGTATCGGAGGGAAACTATGGCTACACCTTC.

This chain links TRBV19 with TRBJ2-1; D may correspond to TRBD1 or TRBD2 (5 bases each). Germline-derived CDR1 and CDR2 are LNHDA and SQIVND (reference sequence). Trimming left V 5 bases short and J 6 bases short, with 11 bases between. The CDR3 totals 13 residues. CDR3 sequence: CASSGGHFNEQFF. The CDR3 DNA sequence: TGTGCCAGTAGTGGAGGACACTTCAATGAGCAGTTCTTC. Drawing the rest from reference TRBV19 and TRBJ2-1, the complete variable domain is DGGITQSPKYLFRKEGQNVTLSCEQNLNHDAMYWYRQDPGQGLRLIYYSQIVNDFQKGDIAEGYSVSREKKESFPLTVTSAQKNPTAFYLCASSGGHFNEQFFGPGTRLTVL.

Ten or more counts support this clonotype. The rearrangement joins TRBV28 to TRBJ2-5; 7 bases align to TRBD1. The CDR3 is made up of 16 amino acids. V was clipped by 6 bases and J by 1 base; unmatched bases: 11. Looked up from germline, CDR1 is MDHEN and CDR2 is SYDVKM. CDR3 DNA: TGTGCCAGCAGCTTCGGGACAGCTAGACTCCAAGAGACCCAGTACTTC. Its protein is CASSFGTARLQETQYF.

This clonotype was picked up many times. The rearrangement joins TRBV10-3 to TRBJ2-1; D possibly corresponds to TRBD1 (6 bases). The CDR3 spans 16 residues. Germline assignment: CDR1 ENHRY and CDR2 SYGVKD. Trimming left V 1 base short and J 4 bases short, with 14 bases between. The CDR3 region is CAISEFLTGPYNEQFF. The CDR3 DNA is TGTGCCATCAGTGAGTTCCTCACAGGGCCGTACAATGAGCAGTTCTTC.

This chain uses TRBV4-1 with TRBJ2-5; TRBD2 matches 8 bases. J was trimmed by 5 bases and V by 7 bases; bases with no gene match: 3. Germline V CDR1 and CDR2: MGHRA, YSYEKL. The CDR3 sequence is 12 residues long. The CDR3: CASTSGGETQYF. CDR3 nucleotide sequence: TGCGCCAGCACCTCGGGAGGGGAGACCCAGTACTTC.

The chain uses TRBV6-6 and TRBJ1-1; no firm D call. V dropped 0 bases and J dropped 0 bases, with 11 bases sitting between them. The CDR3 spans 16 residues. Looked up from germline, CDR1 is MNHNY and CDR2 is SVGAGI (reference sequence). The CDR3 here is CASSYSSLLMNTEAFF. CDR3 DNA: TGTGCCAGCAGTTACTCGAGCCTGTTGATGAACACTGAAGCTTTCTTT.

The V gene is TRBV19, the J gene TRBJ2-2, with TRBD2 matching 8 bases. CDR3 size: 19 residues. Germline-derived CDR1 and CDR2 are LNHDA and SQIVND (reference sequence). V was pared by 3 bases and J by 4 bases, with 16 bases of the junction left unmatched. CDR3 bases: TGTGCCAGTAGTATCGGGTCACCCTACGGGGGGGCCATCACCGGGGAGCTGTTTTTT. Amino acids: CASSIGSPYGGAITGELFF.

V gene TRBV7-8 combines with J gene TRBJ2-7; D is unresolved. V lost 5 bases and J lost 5, with 10 bases in between. CDR1 is SGHVS and CDR2 is FQNEAQ in the germline V gene. The CDR3 runs to 12 residues. The CDR3 region is CASSLYEDEQYF. DNA for the CDR3: TGTGCCAGCAGCCTATACGAGGACGAGCAGTACTTC.

On this clonotype itself: A read error is likely, as this CDR3 ends without the conserved phenylalanine or tryptophan. V and J are TRBV6-5 and TRBJ2-6; D is possibly TRBD2 (5 bases). CDR1 and CDR2 (germline): MNHEY, SVGAGI. V lost 5 bases and J 2 bases, leaving 19 bases between the germline ends. The CDR3 extends over 18 amino acids. The CDR3 sequence: CASSTDFLFLAGANVLTL. The CDR3 nucleotides are TGTGCCAGCAGTACGGACTTCCTTTTTCTTGCTGGGGCCAACGTCCTGACTTTG.

This clonotype was counted only a few times. The chain combines TRBV7-9 with TRBJ2-5, with D perhaps matching TRBD2 (5 bases). This CDR3 region has 16 residues. Germline CDR1 and CDR2: SEHNR and FQNEAQ (reference sequence). Trimming stripped 5 bases from V and 2 bases from J, with 18 bases between. The CDR3 DNA sequence: TGTGCCAGCAGCGAAGTTCGGGGATTGAGGCAAGAGACCCAGTACTTC. Translated: CASSEVRGLRQETQYF.

Of note for this clonotype: A much bigger clone sits one base away, suggesting this may be a read error. V is TRBV7-6 and J is TRBJ2-7; 9 bases match TRBD1. V gave up 11 bases and J gave up 1 base; unmatched junction bases: 9. Germline CDR1 is SGHVS and CDR2 is FNYEAQ. This CDR3 is 14 amino acids long. This CDR3 reads CARNPTGGSYEQYF. The CDR3 nucleotides read TGTGCCCGCAACCCGACAGGGGGGTCCTACGAGCAGTACTTC.

This clonotype has a handful of counts. The chain is built from TRBV7-6 and TRBJ1-1; the D gene is possibly TRBD1 (5 bases). This CDR3 is 16 amino acids long. V lost 4 bases, J lost 2 bases, and 17 bases lay in between. The germline V gene encodes CDR1 SGHVS and CDR2 FNYEAQ. The CDR3 DNA is TGTGCCAGCAGCTCGAGGGGCCAGGGAATAAACACTGAAGCTTTCTTT. Encoded protein: CASSSRGQGINTEAFF.

The chain combines TRBV29-1 with TRBJ2-5; D possibly corresponds to TRBD1 (7 bases). The germline gives CDR1 SQVTM, CDR2 ANQGSEA. This CDR3 comprises 14 residues. Trimming stripped 1 base from V and 2 bases from J, with 11 bases between. CDR3 sequence reads: CSVEGRGLQETQYF. CDR3 nucleotides: TGCAGCGTTGAAGGGAGGGGGCTACAAGAGACCCAGTACTTC.

This clonotype was counted at least ten times. V usage is TRBV7-2 and J usage is TRBJ2-1, with 10 bases lining up with TRBD2. Per the germline V gene, CDR1 is SGHTA and CDR2 is FQGNSA. Germline trimming cut 1 base from V and 2 bases from J; bases unmatched to any gene: 5. CDR3 length: 17 amino acids. The CDR3: CASSLGGLAATYNEQFF. The DNA for the CDR3 is TGTGCCAGCAGCTTAGGTGGACTAGCGGCAACCTACAATGAGCAGTTCTTC.

This clonotype appeared a few times. V is TRBV12-3 or TRBV12-4 and J is TRBJ1-3; D is unclear. The CDR3 spans 15 residues. V was cut by 8 bases and J by 0 bases, with 14 bases left in between. This chain's CDR3 is CASPAPGSSGNTIYF. The CDR3, as DNA: TGTGCCAGCCCCGCCCCGGGGAGCTCTGGAAACACCATATATTTT.

The CDR3 here is CSVPQRYGYTF. CDR3 in DNA: TGCAGCGTCCCCCAGAGGTATGGCTACACCTTC. The chain combines TRBV29-1 with TRBJ1-2; the D is unclear. Germline V gene sequence: CDR1 SQVTM, CDR2 ANQGSEA. V was shortened by 6 bases and J by 5 bases, with 10 bases between the two germline ends. This CDR3 is 11 amino acids long.

Worth noting for this clonotype: The junction does not match germline at one end; this may be a read error. The rearrangement links TRBV7-8 to TRBJ1-5; no definite D call. Germline V gene lookup returns CDR1 SGHVS and CDR2 FQNEAQ. This CDR3 has 12 residues. Written as DNA, the CDR3 is TGTGCCAGCGGGATCCTCAATCGGCCCCAGCATTTT. Amino acids: CASGILNRPQHF.

The chain is built from TRBV6-5 and TRBJ1-5, with no clear D. V lost 6 bases and J 1 base, leaving 10 bases between the germline ends. Germline CDR1 and CDR2: MNHEY and SVGAGI. The CDR3 loop spans 14 amino acids. CDR3 residues: CASSPSGSNQPQHF. The CDR3 region has the DNA TGTGCCAGCAGCCCCTCTGGGAGCAATCAGCCCCAGCATTTT.